This record concerns one T cell receptor (beta chain) sequence. The antigen is unknown. An end of the junction differs from the germline gene, which may be a read error. Repertoires were generated with immunoSEQ multiplex PCR, while TCRdb's copy carries only in-frame clones and drops some. The repertoire holds around 16,000 clones, with around 81% as singletons. The data originate from a study of T cells and Merkel cell carcinoma outcomes. Study results and limitations: In Merkel cell carcinoma, repertoire and T-cell density reportedly predicted outcomes.

Sample: tumor tissue from Merkel cell carcinoma. The receptor was isolated from a human donor with Merkel cell carcinoma.

The CDR3: CASNLFPGREAFF. DNA for the CDR3: TGTGCCAGCAACTTGTTCCCGGGGCGTGAAGCTTTCTTT. The V gene is TRBV5-4, the J gene TRBJ1-1, with TRBD1 as a possible D gene (5 bases). Germline V CDR1 and CDR2: SGHNT, YYREEE (reference sequence). The CDR3 covers 13 residues.